The 3 T cell receptor beta chains below come from one sample, sequenced in a study of tumor-infiltrating lymphocytes in oesophageal squamous cell carcinoma. TCRdb re-derived calls from the PCR reads in MiXCR, one entry per CDR3 protein. The table includes 9,500 to 15,000 distinct CDR3 sequences, roughly 51% detected once. Sequenced input: esophageal tumor tissue. The source is a female donor with esophageal squamous cell carcinoma.

The table lists this clonotype with many counts. This rearrangement joins TRBV18 to TRBJ2-2; 7 bases align to TRBD2. Trimming took 3 bases from V and 2 from J; bases not matched to a gene: 6. The germline gives CDR1 KGHSH, CDR2 LQKENI. This CDR3 comprises 16 residues. CDR3 sequence: CASSPGLAVNTGELFF. The CDR3 nucleotides are TGTGCCAGCTCACCGGGGCTAGCGGTAAACACCGGGGAGCTGTTTTTT. Supplemented by reference TRBV18 and TRBJ2-2, the full variable domain reads NAGVMQNPRHLVRRRGQEARLRCSPMKGHSHVYWYRQLPEEGLKFMVYLQKENIIDESGMPKERFSAEFPKEGPSILRIQQVVRGDSAAYFCASSPGLAVNTGELFFGEGSRLTVL.

This clonotype qualifies as large. A read error may account for a junction end that differs from germline. The chain carries TRBV7-7 and TRBJ1-1; D unclear. CDR1 and CDR2 from the germline V gene are SSHAT and FNYEAQ (reference sequence). This CDR3 has 14 residues. The CDR3 loop reads CASSNPRICTEAFF. The CDR3 DNA follows: TGTGCTAGCAGCAACCCCAGAATATGCACTGAAGCTTTCTTT.

The chain combines TRBV7-2 with TRBJ2-7; 7 nucleotides line up with TRBD2. CDR1 is SGHTA and CDR2 is FQGNSA in the germline V gene. J was trimmed by 2 bases and V by 3 bases; bases with no gene match: 4. The CDR3 spans 14 residues. CDR3 DNA: TGTGCCAGCAGCTTGACTAGCAGTCCCTACGAGCAGTACTTC. Translating it yields CASSLTSSPYEQYF.